These T cell receptor beta chains were read from a single sample in a study of blood T cell repertoires in COVID-19. Sequenced by immunoSEQ multiplex PCR; TCRdb stores in-frame clones only, minus some. The sample lists some 300,000 clones, around nine tenths occurring once. Input material: PBMCs or T cells enriched from blood (not recorded which). Every receptor here comes from a woman between 25 and 40 years old who had recovered from COVID-19. Both conserved end residues are part of each CDR3. D genes are given only for firm matches. Clone size is shown for a subset of rows, as once, few, many or a class of expanded clone.

j_call	v_call	clone_size	d_call	cdr3_nt	cdr3_aa
TRBJ2-1	TRBV5-1	-	TRBD2	TGCGCCAGCAGCTTGGTAGCGGGAGATCAGGGCAATGAGCAGTTCTTC	CASSLVAGDQGNEQFF
TRBJ2-5	TRBV9	once	-	TGTGCCAGCAGCGTAGGATTGAGGGCGAACCAAGAGACCCAGTACTTC	CASSVGLRANQETQYF
TRBJ2-1	TRBV4-1	-	-	TGCGCCAGCAGCCAAGATTCGGTTCGGGCGGGCCCCTACAATGAGCAGTTCTTC	CASSQDSVRAGPYNEQFF
TRBJ1-2	TRBV7-9	-	TRBD1	TGTGCCAGCAGCTTAGCGGAGGACAGGGGTTATGGCTACACCTTC	CASSLAEDRGYGYTF
TRBJ1-3	TRBV7-2	-	-	TGTGCCAGCAGCTTGTGGGGCGGAAACACCATATATTTT	CASSLWGGNTIYF
TRBJ1-1	TRBV12-5	-	-	TGTGCTAGTGGTTTGGTACTAAGGGAGAGGAAGACTGAAGCTTTCTTT	CASGLVLRERKTEAFF
TRBJ1-2	TRBV18	-	-	TGTGCCAGCTCACCAACATCGGCGGGGGATAACTATGGCTACACCTTC	CASSPTSAGDNYGYTF
TRBJ1-2	TRBV10-1	-	-	TGCGCCAGCAGTGAGTCGGGGGCAGATCAAGGCTACACCTTC	CASSESGADQGYTF
TRBJ2-5	TRBV12-3/TRBV12-4	-	-	TGTGCCAGCAGTCCCCGGGAGACCCAGTACTTC	CASSPRETQYF
TRBJ2-7	TRBV29-1	-	TRBD1	TGCAGCGTCCCCGGGACAGGGGGCGGCGAGCAGTACTTC	CSVPGTGGGEQYF
TRBJ1-5	TRBV2	-	-	TGTGCCAGCAGCGGACATTTCGATCAGCCCCAGCATTTT	CASSGHFDQPQHF
TRBJ2-7	TRBV18	-	-	TGTGCCAGCTCACACGGACAGCTTAATCAAGGAGAGCAGTACTTC	CASSHGQLNQGEQYF
TRBJ1-3	TRBV2	-	-	TGTGCCAGCAGTGAAGCGGCCAGGAAGGACACCATATATTTT	CASSEAARKDTIYF
TRBJ1-5	TRBV2	few	TRBD1	TGTGCCAGCCGAGACAGGGGCCTTTATCAGCCCCAGCATTTT	CASRDRGLYQPQHF
TRBJ1-1	TRBV4-3	-	-	TGCGCCAGCAGCCAAGTTATAGGGCGCGGGGACACTGAAGCTTTCTTT	CASSQVIGRGDTEAFF
TRBJ1-1	TRBV5-1	-	-	TGCGCCAGCAAATATTCAGGAGGCACTGAAGCTTTCTTT	CASKYSGGTEAFF
TRBJ1-5	TRBV19	-	-	TGTGCCAGTAGCACGACAGGACATGGGCCCCAGCATTTT	CASSTTGHGPQHF
TRBJ2-1	TRBV7-8	-	-	TGTGCCAGCAGCCTAACCGGCGGGGCTGGGTCCTACAATGAGCAGTTCTTC	CASSLTGGAGSYNEQFF
TRBJ2-2	TRBV28	-	-	TGTGCCAGCAGCTCCCTAGCCGGGGAGCTGTTTTTT	CASSSLAGELFF
TRBJ2-3	TRBV3-1/TRBV3-2	-	TRBD1	TGTGCCAGCAGCCACCCCCTGGGACAGGGGGGCACAGATACGCAGTATTTT	CASSHPLGQGGTDTQYF
TRBJ1-2	TRBV5-4	-	TRBD1	TGTGCCAGCAGCACAAAGACAGGGTACTATGGCTACACCTTC	CASSTKTGYYGYTF
TRBJ1-2	TRBV4-1	-	TRBD1	TGCGCCAGCAGCCAAGGCTATAGGGACAGGGGGTATGGCTACACCTTC	CASSQGYRDRGYGYTF
TRBJ2-7	TRBV19	-	TRBD2	TGTGCCAGTAGTAATTCAGCGGGAGGGAAGGTCTACGAGCAGTACTTC	CASSNSAGGKVYEQYF
TRBJ2-3	TRBV4-2	-	-	TGTGCCAGCAGCCAAGATTACCTACCACCCAGCACAGATACGCAGTATTTT	CASSQDYLPPSTDTQYF
TRBJ2-4	TRBV2	-	-	TGTGCCACCCAGGCGGGTAGTGTTGGGAACATTCAGTACTTC	CATQAGSVGNIQYF
TRBJ2-1	TRBV3-1/TRBV3-2	-	TRBD2	TGTGCCAGCAGACTAGCGGGATACAATGAGCAGTTCTTC	CASRLAGYNEQFF
TRBJ1-1	TRBV27	-	-	TGTGCCAGCAGTTTGTACGGGAACACTGAAGCTTTCTTT	CASSLYGNTEAFF
TRBJ2-7	TRBV9	-	TRBD1	TGTGCCAGCAGCGTGGGGGACAGGCGCTCACCACCCTACGAGCAGTACTTC	CASSVGDRRSPPYEQYF
TRBJ2-7	TRBV27	-	TRBD2	TGTGCCAGCAGTTTCCGGACTAGCGGGAGCTACGAGCAGTACTTC	CASSFRTSGSYEQYF
TRBJ1-1	TRBV3-1/TRBV3-2	-	TRBD1	TGTGCCAGCAGCGCCGGACAGGGTTTTTCGGGGTTCACGAGAACTGAAGCTTTCTTT	CASSAGQGFSGFTRTEAFF
TRBJ2-1	TRBV18	-	TRBD2	TGTGCCAGCTCACCAGGGACTAGCGGGAGGGCCGGGAATGAGCAGTTCTTC	CASSPGTSGRAGNEQFF
TRBJ1-5	TRBV2	-	-	TGTGCCAGCAGTGGGCGACAGGCCCTCATTCTCAATCAGCCCCAGCATTTT	CASSGRQALILNQPQHF
TRBJ1-5	TRBV19	-	-	TGTGCCAGTACCCTCGAGAACAATCAGCCCCAGCATTTT	CASTLENNQPQHF
TRBJ2-1	TRBV5-8	-	TRBD2	TGTGCCAGCCAACTACGAGCGGGAGCATGGAATGAGCAGTTCTTC	CASQLRAGAWNEQFF
TRBJ2-7	TRBV7-2	-	-	TGTGCCAGCAGCGAGACCCGAGGTGCCCCCTACGAGCAGTACTTC	CASSETRGAPYEQYF
TRBJ2-7	TRBV7-3	-	TRBD2	TGTGCCAGCAGCTTACTTTTCGGGACTAGCGGGAGGGCGGAGTTGTACGAGCAGTACTTC	CASSLLFGTSGRAELYEQYF
TRBJ1-1	TRBV19	few	TRBD1	TGTGCCAGTAGTGTTATACAGGGGGCGAGCACTGAAGCTTTCTTT	CASSVIQGASTEAFF
TRBJ1-3	TRBV6-5	-	-	TGTGCCAGCCCAAAGGGCCGGGGGGGAAACACCATATATTTT	CASPKGRGGNTIYF
TRBJ2-1	TRBV27	-	TRBD2	TGTGCCAGCAGTTTAATGCCGGGAGGGCCGAATGAGCAGTTCTTC	CASSLMPGGPNEQFF
TRBJ2-2	TRBV18	few	-	TGTGCCAGCTCACCACTCCGGACAGAGAACACCGGGGAGCTGTTTTTT	CASSPLRTENTGELFF
TRBJ2-7	TRBV7-3	once	-	TGTGCCAGCAGCTCCCCGGCGGAAGGCTACGAGCAGTACTTC	CASSSPAEGYEQYF
TRBJ2-7	TRBV19	-	-	TGTGCCAGTAGTATGTTGGGAACTAGTTCCGACGAGCAGTACTTC	CASSMLGTSSDEQYF
TRBJ2-2	TRBV10-2	-	TRBD2	TGCGCCAGCAGTGATAGGGGACTAGCGGACACCGGGGAGCTGTTTTTT	CASSDRGLADTGELFF
TRBJ2-5	TRBV5-8	-	-	TGTGCCAGCCTAGGTGGGGCAGCACGAATCCAAGAGACCCAGTACTTC	CASLGGAARIQETQYF
TRBJ2-3	TRBV5-1	-	TRBD1	TGCGCCAGCAGCTGGGCCCGGGACAGAGTAGGCTCAGATACGCAGTATTTT	CASSWARDRVGSDTQYF
TRBJ2-1	TRBV19	-	TRBD2	TGTGCCAGTAGTATGGATCGGAGGACTAGCGGGACTTATGAGCAGTTCTTC	CASSMDRRTSGTYEQFF
TRBJ2-1	TRBV9	-	-	TGTGCCAGCAGCGCGACTAGTCAGTGGGGTGAGCAGTTCTTC	CASSATSQWGEQFF